These 30 T cell receptor beta chains originate from one sample sequenced in a study of shared clonotypes between healthy human individuals (dated by TCRdb to 2018 to 2020). The library was generated by the immunoSEQ multiplex PCR assay. Entries here come from immuneACCESS through TCRdb and include only in-frame sequences with V and J called. Some clones fail to appear in such tables; in the studies checked, an unresolved V gene covers under half of the shortfall, and the cause of the remainder is unknown. For this sample the table gives roughly 2.5 million clones, of which just over 90% were detected only once. Over 0.12% of the sample comes from the top ten. The specimen was naive CD4+ T cells sorted from blood. Taken with the paper, the label for cell subset or site translates to: CD45RA+ positively selected. The receptors stem from a young man in good health.

Worth noting for this clone: This sample includes further DNA sequences coding for the same CDR3. The chain employs TRBV19 and TRBJ2-1; 11 bases align to TRBD2. Germline lookup yields CDR1 LNHDA and CDR2 SQIVND (reference sequence). CDR3 size: 15 residues. With 4 bases clipped from V and 4 bases from J, the junction kept 3 bases outside the gene matches. This chain's CDR3 is CASSTLAGGYNEQFF. The CDR3 region has the DNA TGTGCCAGTAGTACTCTAGCGGGAGGATACAATGAGCAGTTCTTC.

This clone was counted between two and nine times. This CDR3 reads CASSLQGVGGYTF. The CDR3 nucleotides are TGTGCCAGCAGCTTACAGGGGGTTGGTGGCTACACCTTC. The genes are TRBV7-9 and TRBJ1-2; 7 nucleotides match TRBD1. The CDR3 totals 13 residues. The trim removed 2 bases at V and 7 bases at J, leaving 4 bases unmatched. Looked up from germline, CDR1 is SEHNR and CDR2 is FQNEAQ (reference sequence).

The genes are TRBV15 and TRBJ2-7, with 9 bases that match TRBD1. The ends lost 4 bases at V and 4 bases at J; junction bases unmatched: 5. Germline assignment: CDR1 LNHNV and CDR2 YYDKDF (reference sequence). The CDR3 has 14 residues. The CDR3 is CATSKGTGLYEQYF. The CDR3 region has the DNA TGTGCCACCAGCAAGGGGACAGGGCTATACGAGCAGTACTTC.

This clone was seen only once. CDR3 residues: CASSERRSSVTYNEQFF. DNA of the CDR3: TGCGCCAGCAGCGAGAGGAGATCTAGCGTAACATACAATGAGCAGTTCTTC. The rearrangement uses TRBV4-3 and TRBJ2-1; TRBD2 might be the D (6 bases). Germline lookup yields CDR1 LGHNA and CDR2 YSLEER. This CDR3 spans 17 amino acids. Trimming left V 5 bases short and J 4 bases short, with 21 bases between.

As for this clone: Other DNA sequences in the sample encode the same CDR3. The chain links TRBV5-6 to TRBJ2-7; D ambiguous. V was shortened by 0 bases and J by 4 bases, with 2 bases between the two germline ends. There are 11 residues in the CDR3. Germline values: CDR1 SGHDT, CDR2 YYEEEE. CDR3 DNA sequence: TGTGCCAGCAGCTTGGCATACGAGCAGTACTTC. It codes for CASSLAYEQYF.

The chain has TRBV6-6 and TRBJ1-2; D might be TRBD1 (6 bases). The length of the CDR3 is 12 residues. V dropped 6 bases and J dropped 5 bases, with 10 bases sitting between them. CDR1 MNHNY and CDR2 SVGAGI come from the germline V gene (reference sequence). CDR3 sequence (DNA): TGTGCCAGCAGAGAAGGGGGGTATGGCTACACCTTC. Translation gives CASREGGYGYTF.

The gene calls are TRBV5-6 and TRBJ1-1; no firm D call. Between the trimmed V and J ends, which lost 4 bases and 2 bases, there was a span of 15 bases. The CDR3 totals 15 residues. Germline CDR1 is SGHDT and CDR2 is YYEEEE. CDR3 nucleotides: TGTGCCAGCAGCCCTGAAGCGAGGATAAACACTGAAGCTTTCTTT. As protein: CASSPEARINTEAFF. Looking up the rest from reference TRBV5-6 and TRBJ1-1 gives the full variable domain: DAGVTQSPTHLIKTRGQQVTLRCSPKSGHDTVSWYQQALGQGPQFIFQYYEEEERQRGNFPDRFSGHQFPNYSSELNVNALLLGDSALYLCASSPEARINTEAFFGQGTRLTVV.

V gene TRBV27 combines with J gene TRBJ2-7, with 9 positions matching TRBD1. This CDR3 comprises 14 residues. V dropped 8 bases and J dropped 3; count of bases not matched to a gene: 8. Germline CDR1 reads MNHEY; CDR2 reads SMNVEV (reference sequence). The CDR3, as DNA: TGTGCCAGCTCGCGTTCGACAGGGGGCTACGAGCAGTACTTC. This sequence encodes CASSRSTGGYEQYF.

The rearrangement links TRBV6-1 to TRBJ2-7; 7 bases line up with TRBD1. Germline V lookup: CDR1 MNHNS, CDR2 SASEGT. J lost 3 bases, V lost 4 bases, and 6 bases had no gene match. The CDR3 loop spans 14 amino acids. The CDR3 coding sequence is TGTGCCAGCAGTGTGGACAGGCTTGTCTACGAGCAGTACTTC. Its translation is CASSVDRLVYEQYF.

The chain couples TRBV6-6 to TRBJ2-1; no firm D call. The CDR3 sequence is 14 residues long. Trimming stripped 5 bases from V and 4 bases from J, with 12 bases between. Germline V lookup: CDR1 MNHNY, CDR2 SVGAGI (reference sequence). CDR3 bases: TGTGCCAGCAGTGACCCCCCCCTTTACAATGAGCAGTTCTTC. Its translation is CASSDPPLYNEQFF.

On this clone itself: The same CDR3 is also encoded by other DNA sequences in this sample. The V and J genes are TRBV9 and TRBJ1-2; D not certain. Germline CDR1 reads SGDLS; CDR2 reads YYNGEE. The CDR3 extends over 12 amino acids. Trimming cost V 0 bases and J 5 bases, with 5 bases left between them. The CDR3 DNA reads as TGTGCCAGCAGCGTAGCGGGGTATGGCTACACCTTC. This translates into CASSVAGYGYTF.

The CDR3 sequence is CASSPPGEAKNIQYF. For the CDR3, the DNA is TGTGCCAGCTCACCCCCAGGAGAAGCCAAAAACATTCAGTACTTC. The chain links TRBV18 to TRBJ2-4; D is ambiguous. The CDR3 contains 15 residues. V lost 3 bases to trimming and J lost 0 bases, with 9 bases between them. CDR1 and CDR2 (germline): KGHSH, LQKENI.

The V call is TRBV9, the J call TRBJ2-3, with 8 bases matching TRBD2. In germline, CDR1 is SGDLS, CDR2 YYNGEE. The CDR3 is 19 residues long. V was pared by 0 bases and J by 1 base, with 13 bases of the junction left unmatched. The chain's CDR3 is CASSVAPAGAVHGTDTQYF. CDR3 in DNA: TGTGCCAGCAGCGTAGCTCCAGCGGGAGCGGTTCACGGCACAGATACGCAGTATTTT.

The gene calls are TRBV27 and TRBJ2-1; D call uncertain. CDR1 is MNHEY, CDR2 SMNVEV, per germline (reference sequence). The CDR3 consists of 13 residues. V was shortened by 1 base and J by 5 bases, with 6 bases between the two germline ends. For the CDR3, the DNA is TGTGCCAGCAGTTTATGGGCCGACAATGAGCAGTTCTTC. Translation: CASSLWADNEQFF.

This chain uses TRBV12-5 with TRBJ1-3; D unresolved. The CDR3 sequence is 16 residues long. The germline gives CDR1 LGHNT, CDR2 FRNRAP. The V end lost 1 base, the J end lost 0 bases, and 10 bases lay between the germline ends. CDR3 sequence reads: CASGLALVDSGNTIYF. Written as DNA, the CDR3 is TGTGCTAGTGGTTTGGCCCTGGTGGACTCTGGAAACACCATATATTTT.

The chain combines TRBV18 with TRBJ2-2; D may be TRBD1 (5 bases). The CDR3 spans 16 residues. Germline V gene sequence: CDR1 KGHSH, CDR2 LQKENI. V was trimmed by 4 bases and J by 2 bases, leaving 14 bases between them. The CDR3: CASSRDLRENTGELFF. The CDR3 nucleotides read TGTGCCAGCTCACGGGATCTCAGGGAAAACACCGGGGAGCTGTTTTTT.

V and J are TRBV27 and TRBJ1-2; the match to TRBD1 covers 9 bases. Germline V CDR1 and CDR2: MNHEY, SMNVEV (reference sequence). CDR3 size: 16 residues. Trimming cost V 4 bases and J 3 bases; bases outside gene matches: 9. The CDR3 DNA sequence: TGTGCCAGCAGTTCATACTACCGGGACAGGGACTATGGCTACACCTTC. Its protein is CASSSYYRDRDYGYTF.

As regards this clone: Other DNA sequences in the same sample also yield this CDR3. The chain combines TRBV9 with TRBJ1-1, with D unresolved. The CDR3 is 15 residues long. Per germline, CDR1 SGDLS and CDR2 YYNGEE. V lost 0 bases and J lost 0, with 9 bases in between. The CDR3 reads CASSVGAGMNTEAFF. The CDR3 bases are TGTGCCAGCAGCGTAGGGGCAGGAATGAACACTGAAGCTTTCTTT.

The chain employs TRBV5-4 and TRBJ2-1; a weak D match, TRBD1 (5 bases). The CDR3 runs 14 residues. Germline V lookup: CDR1 SGHNT, CDR2 YYREEE (reference sequence). V was shortened by 5 bases and J by 8 bases, with 17 bases between the two germline ends. CDR3 sequence: CASSAGLLGDEQFF. CDR3 sequence (DNA): TGTGCCAGCAGTGCCGGGCTCTTAGGGGATGAGCAGTTCTTC.

The gene calls are TRBV6-1 and TRBJ1-2, with 9 nucleotides matching TRBD1. Germline-derived CDR1 and CDR2 are MNHNS and SASEGT. The CDR3 consists of 14 residues. The V gene end was trimmed by 8 bases and the J gene end by 7 bases; junction bases not matched to a gene: 11. This CDR3 is CASRPGTGRGGYTF. CDR3 DNA sequence: TGTGCCAGCCGTCCCGGGACAGGGAGAGGTGGCTACACCTTC.

The chain combines TRBV29-1 with TRBJ1-1, with D possibly TRBD1 on 5 matching bases. Trimming took off 7 bases at V and 1 base at J, with 13 bases between the two ends. This CDR3 contains 13 residues. Germline V gene data show CDR1 as SQVTM and CDR2 as ANQGSEA. CDR3 coding DNA: TGCAGCGCCCTCCCCGGACAGAACACTGAAGCTTTCTTT. Protein: CSALPGQNTEAFF.

This clone was found a few times. The gene calls are TRBV6-6 and TRBJ1-1, with D unclear. CDR1 and CDR2 (germline): MNHNY, SVGAGI (reference sequence). CDR3 length equals 14 residues. Trimming took off 0 bases at V and 12 bases at J, with 17 bases between the two ends. The CDR3 DNA follows: TGTGCCAGCAGTTACTCCTCTCCGACCCCGGAGCCTTTCTTT. It specifies CASSYSSPTPEPFF.

V usage is TRBV29-1 and J usage is TRBJ2-7; no clear D gene. Germline loops: CDR1 SQVTM, CDR2 ANQGSEA. The CDR3 sequence is 11 residues long. V lost 2 bases, J lost 4 bases, and 6 bases lay in between. CDR3 sequence reads: CSVEIGYEQYF. CDR3 nucleotides: TGCAGCGTTGAAATCGGTTACGAGCAGTACTTC.

About this clone: Other DNA sequences within the sample encode an identical CDR3. The chain links TRBV10-3 to TRBJ1-4; possibly TRBD1 for D (5 bases). Germline assignment: CDR1 ENHRY and CDR2 SYGVKD. The ends were cut back, 4 bases at V and 8 bases at J, with 5 bases in the middle. This CDR3 spans 11 amino acids. CDR3 sequence (DNA): TGTGCCATCAGTGCAGGGGAAAAACTGTTTTTT. Translated, it gives CAISAGEKLFF.

The chain combines TRBV4-3 with TRBJ2-7, with D possibly being TRBD2 (5 bases). Germline V CDR1 and CDR2: LGHNA, YSLEER. The CDR3 totals 15 residues. Trimming took 3 bases from V and 2 from J, leaving 14 bases between them. The CDR3 sequence is CASSQDPSGTYEQYF. CDR3 DNA sequence: TGCGCCAGCAGCCAGGACCCCTCGGGAACCTACGAGCAGTACTTC.

This clone was recorded a few times. The same CDR3 also results from other DNA sequences found in this sample. V gene TRBV11-2 combines with J gene TRBJ1-1; D is possibly TRBD1 (5 bases). This CDR3 spans 14 amino acids. Trimming removed 5 bases at V and 1 base at J, with 11 bases between. The germline V gene encodes CDR1 SGHAT and CDR2 FQNNGV. In DNA form, the CDR3 reads TGTGCCAGCAGCCCTAGGGGAAGGAACACTGAAGCTTTCTTT. This codes for CASSPRGRNTEAFF.

The V gene is TRBV12-2, the J gene TRBJ2-1; TRBD1 is the table's D call, not checked against the DNA. TRBV12-2 is flagged as a pseudogene. This CDR3 region has 17 residues. CDR3 DNA: TGTGCAAGTCGCTTAGAATCGAACGGACAGGGATACAATGAGCAGTTCTTC. As protein: CASRLESNGQGYNEQFF.

The CDR3 is CASRPAGRYNEQFF. CDR3 coding DNA: TGTGCCAGCAGACCAGCGGGGCGCTACAATGAGCAGTTCTTC. This chain connects TRBV6-5 to TRBJ2-1; 7 nucleotides align to TRBD2. CDR1 MNHEY and CDR2 SVGAGI come from the germline V gene. This CDR3 has 14 amino acids. V shed 6 bases, J shed 3 bases, and the junction held 5 bases outside the gene matches.

Concerning this clone: The same CDR3 can be traced to other DNA sequences in this sample. The chain is built from TRBV5-6 and TRBJ2-1, with 9 bases lining up with TRBD2. The CDR3 has 15 amino acids. The germline gives CDR1 SGHDT, CDR2 YYEEEE. With 2 bases clipped from V and 1 base from J, the junction kept 1 base outside the gene matches. CDR3 in DNA: TGTGCCAGCAGCTTCACTAGCGGGTCCTACAATGAGCAGTTCTTC. Protein sequence: CASSFTSGSYNEQFF. Full variable domain (missing parts from reference TRBV5-6 and TRBJ2-1): DAGVTQSPTHLIKTRGQQVTLRCSPKSGHDTVSWYQQALGQGPQFIFQYYEEEERQRGNFPDRFSGHQFPNYSSELNVNALLLGDSALYLCASSFTSGSYNEQFFGPGTRLTVL.

This chain links TRBV12-5 with TRBJ1-2; TRBD1 is a possible D gene (5 bases). The CDR3 is 14 residues long. The V end was cut by 5 bases, the J end by 5 bases, with 15 bases between. The germline gives CDR1 LGHNT, CDR2 FRNRAP. CDR3 loop: CASGPLARDYGYTF. The CDR3 bases are TGTGCTAGTGGTCCCCTGGCCAGGGATTATGGCTACACCTTC.